This TCR beta chain was sequenced during a study of cytomegalovirus exposure and HLA in healthy donors. Study-wide results and caveats: Most TCR beta V segments were productive about 90% or about 30% of the time in an earlier analysis.

All donors participated as healthy donors of bone marrow. PCR employed 60 Vbeta and 13 Jbeta primers. The repertoire was sequenced with immunoSEQ multiplex PCR; TCRdb's copy has only in-frame clones and lacks some. The profile shows around 230,000 clones, roughly 84% of them singletons. This clone was observed a single time. Its antigen is unknown. This CDR3 is built from 14 residues. Per germline, CDR1 GTSNPN and CDR2 SVGIG (reference sequence). Between the trimmed V and J ends, which lost 0 bases and 0 bases, there was a span of 7 bases. The V and J genes are TRBV30 and TRBJ2-3; a possible D gene is TRBD2 (6 bases). Source material: PBMCs. This TCR was sampled from a girl aged 2-15 years in good health and CMV-seronegative. The CDR3 DNA sequence: TGTGCCTGGAGTGTTGGGGGGAGCACAGATACGCAGTATTTT. Protein sequence: CAWSVGGSTDTQYF.